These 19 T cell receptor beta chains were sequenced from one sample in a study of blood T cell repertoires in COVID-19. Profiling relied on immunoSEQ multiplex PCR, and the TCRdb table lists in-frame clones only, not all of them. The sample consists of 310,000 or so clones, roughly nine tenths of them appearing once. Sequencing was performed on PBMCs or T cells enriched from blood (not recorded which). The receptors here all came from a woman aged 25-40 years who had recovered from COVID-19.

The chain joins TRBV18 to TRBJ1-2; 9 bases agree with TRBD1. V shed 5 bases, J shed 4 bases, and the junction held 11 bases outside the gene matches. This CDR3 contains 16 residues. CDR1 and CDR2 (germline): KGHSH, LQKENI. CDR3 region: CASSTIRDRAGYGYTF. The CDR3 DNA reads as TGTGCCAGCTCAACGATCAGGGACAGGGCAGGCTATGGCTACACCTTC.

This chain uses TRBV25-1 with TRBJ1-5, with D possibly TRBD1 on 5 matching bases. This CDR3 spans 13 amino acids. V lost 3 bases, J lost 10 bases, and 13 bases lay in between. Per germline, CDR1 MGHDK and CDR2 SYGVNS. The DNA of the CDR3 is TGTGCCAGCAGTGACCTCTTGGGGGGACCCCAGCATTTT. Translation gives CASSDLLGGPQHF.

The CDR3 nucleotides are TGTGCCAGCAGTTCGAGAGCTAACTATGGCTACACCTTC. Its protein product is CASSSRANYGYTF. V gene TRBV27 combines with J gene TRBJ1-2; D gene ambiguous. V lost 4 bases, J lost 0 bases, and 6 bases lay in between. CDR1 is MNHEY, CDR2 SMNVEV, per germline (reference sequence). This CDR3 is 13 amino acids long.

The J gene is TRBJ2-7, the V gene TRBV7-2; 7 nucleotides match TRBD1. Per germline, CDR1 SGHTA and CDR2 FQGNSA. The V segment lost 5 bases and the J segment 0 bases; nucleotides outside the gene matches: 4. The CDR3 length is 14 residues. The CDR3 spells CASSGQEVSYEQYF. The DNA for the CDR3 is TGTGCCAGCAGCGGACAGGAGGTCTCCTACGAGCAGTACTTC.

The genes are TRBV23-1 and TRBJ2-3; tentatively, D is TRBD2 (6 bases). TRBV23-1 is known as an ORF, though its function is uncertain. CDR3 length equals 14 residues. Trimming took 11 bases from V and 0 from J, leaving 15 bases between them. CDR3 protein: CAGGAEDSTDTQYF. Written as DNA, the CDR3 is TGCGCCGGAGGGGCAGAAGATAGCACAGATACGCAGTATTTT.

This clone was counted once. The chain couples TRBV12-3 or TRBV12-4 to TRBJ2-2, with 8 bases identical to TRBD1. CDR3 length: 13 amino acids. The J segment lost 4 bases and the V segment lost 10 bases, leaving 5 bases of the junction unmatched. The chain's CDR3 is CANRDRSTGELFF. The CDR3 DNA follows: TGTGCCAACCGGGACAGGAGCACCGGGGAGCTGTTTTTT.

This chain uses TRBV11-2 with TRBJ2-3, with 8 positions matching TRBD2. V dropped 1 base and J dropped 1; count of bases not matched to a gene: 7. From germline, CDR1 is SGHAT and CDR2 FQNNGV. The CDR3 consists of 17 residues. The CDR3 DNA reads TGTGCCAGCAGCTTAGGGTTATGGCGGGGGGGCACAGATACGCAGTATTTT. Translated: CASSLGLWRGGTDTQYF.

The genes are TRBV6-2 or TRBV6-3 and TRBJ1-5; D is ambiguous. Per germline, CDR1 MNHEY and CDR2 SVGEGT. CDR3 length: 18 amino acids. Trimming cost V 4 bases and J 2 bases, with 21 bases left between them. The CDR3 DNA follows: TGTGCCAGCAGTTCTGAGCCTCCAAGCGGACGTGGCAATCAGCCCCAGCATTTT. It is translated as CASSSEPPSGRGNQPQHF.

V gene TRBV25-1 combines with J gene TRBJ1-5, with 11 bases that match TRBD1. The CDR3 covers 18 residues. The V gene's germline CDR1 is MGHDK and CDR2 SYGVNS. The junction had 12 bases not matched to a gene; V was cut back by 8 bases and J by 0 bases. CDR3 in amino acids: CASRCQGQGGYSNQPQHF. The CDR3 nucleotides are TGTGCCAGCCGATGTCAGGGACAGGGGGGTTATAGCAATCAGCCCCAGCATTTT.

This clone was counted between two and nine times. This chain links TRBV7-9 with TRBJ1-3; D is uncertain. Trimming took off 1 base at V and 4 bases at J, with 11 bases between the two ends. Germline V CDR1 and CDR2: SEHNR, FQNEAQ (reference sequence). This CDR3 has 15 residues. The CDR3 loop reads CASSLERETGNTIYF. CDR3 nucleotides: TGTGCCAGCAGCTTAGAAAGGGAGACCGGAAACACCATATATTTT.

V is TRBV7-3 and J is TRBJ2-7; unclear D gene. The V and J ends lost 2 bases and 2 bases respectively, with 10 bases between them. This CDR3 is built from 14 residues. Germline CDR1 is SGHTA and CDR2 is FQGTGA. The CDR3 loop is CASSLGPATYEQYF. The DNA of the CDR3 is TGTGCCAGCAGCTTAGGGCCAGCAACCTACGAGCAGTACTTC.

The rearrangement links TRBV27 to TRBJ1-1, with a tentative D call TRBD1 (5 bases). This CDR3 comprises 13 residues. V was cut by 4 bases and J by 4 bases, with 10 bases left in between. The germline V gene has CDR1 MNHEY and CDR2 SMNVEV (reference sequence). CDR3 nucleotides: TGTGCCAGCAGTTACCAGGGAGGCACTGAAGCTTTCTTT. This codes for CASSYQGGTEAFF.

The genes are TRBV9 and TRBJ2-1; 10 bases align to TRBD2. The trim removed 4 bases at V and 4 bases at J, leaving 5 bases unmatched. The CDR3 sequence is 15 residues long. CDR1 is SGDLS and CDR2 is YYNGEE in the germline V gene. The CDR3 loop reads CASSPRTSGYNEQFF. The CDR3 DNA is TGTGCCAGCAGCCCCCGGACTAGCGGTTACAATGAGCAGTTCTTC.

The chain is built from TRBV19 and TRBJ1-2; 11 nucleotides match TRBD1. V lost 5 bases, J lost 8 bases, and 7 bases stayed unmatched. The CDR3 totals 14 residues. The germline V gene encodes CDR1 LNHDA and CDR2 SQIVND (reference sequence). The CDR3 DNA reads TGTGCCAGTAGTCTAGGACAGGGGGCAGGAGGCTACACCTTC. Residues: CASSLGQGAGGYTF.

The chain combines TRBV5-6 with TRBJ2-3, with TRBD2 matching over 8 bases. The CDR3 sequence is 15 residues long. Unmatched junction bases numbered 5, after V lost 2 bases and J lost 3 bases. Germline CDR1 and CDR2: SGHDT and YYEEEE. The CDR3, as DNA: TGTGCCAGCAGCTTTAAGGGGACTAGAACAGATACGCAGTATTTT. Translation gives CASSFKGTRTDTQYF.

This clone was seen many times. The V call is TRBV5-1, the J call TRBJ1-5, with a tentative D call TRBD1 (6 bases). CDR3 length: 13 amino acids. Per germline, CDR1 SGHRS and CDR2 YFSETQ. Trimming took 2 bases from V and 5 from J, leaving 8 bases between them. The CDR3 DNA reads TGCGCCAGCAGCTTCGAGGGGGATCAGCCCCAGCATTTT. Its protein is CASSFEGDQPQHF.

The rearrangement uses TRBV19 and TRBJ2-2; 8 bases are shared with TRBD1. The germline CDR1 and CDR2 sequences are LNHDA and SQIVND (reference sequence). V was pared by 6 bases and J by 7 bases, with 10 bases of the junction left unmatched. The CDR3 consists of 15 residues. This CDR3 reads CASRKAGGRSGELFF. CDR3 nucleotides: TGTGCCAGTAGGAAGGCAGGGGGCCGGAGCGGGGAGCTGTTTTTT.

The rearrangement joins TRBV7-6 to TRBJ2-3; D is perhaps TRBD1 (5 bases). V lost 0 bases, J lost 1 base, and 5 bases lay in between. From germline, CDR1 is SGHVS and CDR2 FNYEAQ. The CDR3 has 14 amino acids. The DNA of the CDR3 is TGTGCCAGCAGCTTAGCGGGGCGCACAGATACGCAGTATTTT. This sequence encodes CASSLAGRTDTQYF.

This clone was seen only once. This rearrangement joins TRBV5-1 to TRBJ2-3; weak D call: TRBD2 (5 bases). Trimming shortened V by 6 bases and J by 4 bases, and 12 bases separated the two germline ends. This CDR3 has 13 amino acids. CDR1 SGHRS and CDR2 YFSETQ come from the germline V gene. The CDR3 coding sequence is TGCGCCAGCACCGGTACCGGGGCAGATACGCAGTATTTT. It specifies CASTGTGADTQYF.